What follows are 12 T cell receptor beta chains derived from one specimen sequenced in a study of T cells in Graves' hyperthyroidism and ophthalmopathy. What was amplified from RNA transcripts were TCR beta CDR3 regions. The TCR CDR3 first-round RT-PCR relied on the HTBI primer set. TCRdb used MiXCR to reprocess the multiplex PCR reads, holding one entry per CDR3 protein. There are some 510,000 distinct CDR3 sequences in the sample; 20% to 25% occur only once, and around 27% lies in the top ten. The specimen sequenced was blood. All receptors come from a man aged 18 to 30 with Graves' hyperthyroidism.

This sequence joins TRBV19 and TRBJ2-7; 9 positions agree with TRBD1. The germline CDR1 and CDR2 sequences are LNHDA and SQIVND (reference sequence). V was clipped by 1 base and J by 4 bases; unmatched bases: 5. This CDR3 contains 15 residues. CDR3 in DNA: TGTGCCAGTAGTATAGCCCCGGGACAGGGATACGAGCAGTACTTC. Residues: CASSIAPGQGYEQYF.

This clonotype was seen repeatedly, ten times or more. The V gene is TRBV29-1, the J gene TRBJ1-5; TRBD1 is a possible D gene (6 bases). The CDR3 is made up of 13 amino acids. The V gene's germline CDR1 is SQVTM and CDR2 ANQGSEA. The ends were cut back, 6 bases at V and 1 base at J, with 10 bases in the middle. The CDR3 nucleotides are TGCAGCGTGGCGGGGGCCAGCAATCAGCCCCAGCATTTT. Protein sequence: CSVAGASNQPQHF.

This clonotype was detected ten times or more. The J gene is TRBJ1-1, the V gene TRBV2; TRBD1 is a possible D gene (5 bases). This CDR3 contains 16 residues. CDR1 and CDR2 from the germline V gene are SNHLY and FYNNEI. Trimming removed 5 bases at V and 0 bases at J, with 16 bases between. In DNA, the CDR3 is TGTGCCAGCAGTTCGGGGCTGGCGGGTGTGAACACTGAAGCTTTCTTT. Its translation is CASSSGLAGVNTEAFF.

This clonotype has just a few counts. V usage is TRBV11-1 and J usage is TRBJ1-3; D might be TRBD1 (5 bases). From germline, CDR1 is SGHAT and CDR2 FQDESV (reference sequence). The CDR3 totals 16 residues. V was trimmed by 3 bases and J by 3 bases, leaving 15 bases between them. CDR3 protein: CASSFSPRDVGNTIYF. In nucleotides, the CDR3 is TGTGCCAGCAGCTTTTCTCCCCGGGACGTTGGAAACACCATATATTTT.

This clonotype was detected many times. This chain links TRBV6-2 or TRBV6-3 with TRBJ2-2; no clear D. V lost 0 bases and J 1 base, leaving 6 bases between the germline ends. Germline CDR1 MNHEY, CDR2 SVGEGT. CDR3 length equals 15 residues. CDR3 nucleotide sequence: TGTGCCAGCAGTTACTCATCCGGGAACACCGGGGAGCTGTTTTTT. Its protein is CASSYSSGNTGELFF.

V is TRBV29-1 and J is TRBJ1-2, with a possible D match to TRBD1 (5 bases). The CDR3 contains 15 residues. Trimming shortened V by 4 bases and J by 1 base, and 16 bases separated the two germline ends. Germline CDR1 and CDR2: SQVTM and ANQGSEA. The CDR3 reads CSVGGTGGFNYGYTF. Here the CDR3 DNA reads TGCAGCGTTGGGGGCACAGGAGGATTTAACTATGGCTACACCTTC.

Remarks on this clonotype: A much bigger clone sits one base away, suggesting this may be a read error. The genes are TRBV2 and TRBJ2-7; D call uncertain. This CDR3 is 11 amino acids long. Germline CDR1 SNHLY, CDR2 FYNNEI. Here the CDR3 reads CASKVGYEQCF. CDR3 DNA: TGTGCCAGCAAGGTTGGGTACGAGCAGTGCTTC.

This clonotype was detected many times. The chain combines TRBV11-2 with TRBJ2-7; D is perhaps TRBD2 (5 bases). There are 14 residues in the CDR3. Per germline, CDR1 SGHAT and CDR2 FQNNGV. The V gene lost 3 bases and the J gene lost 7 bases, with 16 bases spanning the gap. CDR3 region: CASSFGVIPREQYF. In nucleotides, the CDR3 is TGTGCCAGCAGCTTCGGGGTAATCCCACGGGAGCAGTACTTC. The full variable domain, completed using reference TRBV11-2 and TRBJ2-7, is EAGVAQSPRYKIIEKRQSVAFWCNPISGHATLYWYQQILGQGPKLLIQFQNNGVVDDSQLPKDRFSAERLKGVDSTLKIQPAKLEDSAVYLCASSFGVIPREQYFGPGTRLTVT.

Details on this clonotype: Here the CDR3 omits its conserved ending phenylalanine or tryptophan, so a read error is the likely source. This sequence joins TRBV11-3 and TRBJ1-1, with unresolved D. V dropped 5 bases and J dropped 1 base, with 8 bases sitting between them. Germline CDR1 SGHNT, CDR2 YENEEA. The CDR3 loop spans 13 amino acids. The CDR3, as DNA: TGTGCCAGCAGCCGGACGCCGAACACTGAAGCTTTCGTT. Translated, it gives CASSRTPNTEAFV.

In its sample, this clonotype was seen a few times. The chain carries TRBV28 and TRBJ1-2; 11 positions agree with TRBD1. The CDR3 consists of 14 residues. V shed 6 bases and J 2 bases; nucleotides not matched to a gene: 2. Germline CDR1 MDHEN, CDR2 SYDVKM. The CDR3 sequence: CASSRDRGNYGYTF. In DNA, the CDR3 is TGTGCCAGCAGCCGGGACAGGGGGAACTATGGCTACACCTTC.

This clonotype came up many times. The V call is TRBV9, the J call TRBJ1-5; tentative D call: TRBD1 (5 bases). CDR1 is SGDLS and CDR2 is YYNGEE in the germline V gene. The ends were cut back, 0 bases at V and 7 bases at J, with 14 bases in the middle. The CDR3 spans 15 residues. The CDR3 region has the DNA TGTGCCAGCAGCGTAGGTCCAGGATGGGGGCAGCCCCAGCATTTT. It encodes CASSVGPGWGQPQHF.

This clonotype was picked up a small number of times. V and J are TRBV5-8 and TRBJ2-5, with D perhaps matching TRBD1 or TRBD2 (6 bases each). V was pared by 4 bases and J by 9 bases, with 22 bases between. Germline V gene data show CDR1 as SGHTS and CDR2 as YDEGEE. There are 15 residues in the CDR3. Written as DNA, the CDR3 is TGTGCCAGCAGCGCACAGGGAAGCCCTAGCGCGGCCCAGTACTTC. This sequence encodes CASSAQGSPSAAQYF.